This T cell receptor beta chain came from a study of CD8 T cells in cerebrospinal fluid in Alzheimer's disease. Each CDR3 protein gets one entry in TCRdb, which reprocessed the 10x single-cell sequencing reads and gives no DNA. The sample includes some 780 distinct CDR3 sequences. CDR3 length: 17 amino acids. Germline V gives CDR1 KGHSH, CDR2 LQKENI. Measured by frequency, this clonotype is large. The sample was cerebrospinal fluid. This clonotype was sampled from a human donor with Parkinson's disease. This rearrangement joins TRBV18 to TRBJ2-2; TCRdb's D call, TRBD1, is unchecked because there is no DNA. The CDR3 sequence is CASSPSGTGDNTGELFF.